Listed here are 22 T cell receptor beta chains from one sample, sequenced in a study of T cell changes during pregnancy in multiple sclerosis. Produced via immunoSEQ multiplex PCR; TCRdb's table is partial and in-frame only. The sample holds fewer than 45,000 clones; roughly 91% are singletons and the top ten take approximately 4.4%. The input for sequencing was peripheral blood, taken in the second trimester of pregnancy. The receptor set was obtained from a female donor in good health, enrolled as a control in a pregnancy study.

Only one count was recorded for this clone. The chain recombines TRBV28 with TRBJ2-3; 7 nucleotides agree with TRBD1. The CDR3 has 19 amino acids. The ends lost 2 bases at V and 0 bases at J; junction bases unmatched: 14. Germline V gene sequence: CDR1 MDHEN, CDR2 SYDVKM. Written as DNA, the CDR3 is TGTGCCAGCAGTTTAGATATAGGCGGACAGGAGATTAGCACAGATACGCAGTATTTT. Translation gives CASSLDIGGQEISTDTQYF. Using reference TRBV28 and TRBJ2-3 for the parts outside the CDR3, the full variable domain is DVKVTQSSRYLVKRTGEKVFLECVQDMDHENMFWYRQDPGLGLRLIYFSYDVKMKEKGDIPEGYSVSREKKERFSLILESASTNQTSMYLCASSLDIGGQEISTDTQYFGPGTRLTVL.

With respect to this clone: Distinct nucleotide sequences in the sample also encode this CDR3. V usage is TRBV9 and J usage is TRBJ2-3; 7 bases map to TRBD2. This CDR3 spans 15 amino acids. Germline V gene sequence: CDR1 SGDLS, CDR2 YYNGEE. Unmatched junction bases numbered 4, after V lost 2 bases and J lost 1 base. In DNA, the CDR3 is TGTGCCAGCAGCGTCGCCAGCGGGGGCACAGATACGCAGTATTTT. Translation: CASSVASGGTDTQYF.

The chain has TRBV6-6 and TRBJ2-7, with D possibly being TRBD1 (5 bases). V gave up 6 bases and J gave up 0 bases, with 12 bases separating them. The CDR3 is 14 amino acids. Germline CDR1 and CDR2: MNHNY and SVGAGI (reference sequence). The CDR3 DNA is TGTGCCAGCAGCCAAGGGGTAGGCTCCTACGAGCAGTACTTC. Residues: CASSQGVGSYEQYF.

This sequence joins TRBV2 and TRBJ2-7; D gene uncertain. CDR3 size: 13 residues. Germline V lookup: CDR1 SNHLY, CDR2 FYNNEI. Trimming shortened V by 5 bases and J by 3 bases, and 11 bases separated the two germline ends. CDR3 sequence reads: CASSKPFDYEQYF. The CDR3 nucleotides read TGTGCCAGCAGTAAGCCGTTCGACTACGAGCAGTACTTC.

The chain is built from TRBV29-1 and TRBJ2-7, with TRBD2 identical over 15 bases. CDR3 length equals 17 residues. J gave up 3 bases and V 4 bases, and 10 bases lay outside the gene matches. Germline loops: CDR1 SQVTM, CDR2 ANQGSEA. The chain's CDR3 is CSVVGARTSGRVYEQYF. In DNA, the CDR3 is TGCAGCGTTGTGGGGGCAAGGACTAGCGGGAGGGTCTACGAGCAGTACTTC.

The gene calls are TRBV19 and TRBJ1-2; possible D gene TRBD1, 5 bases. CDR1 is LNHDA and CDR2 is SQIVND in the germline V gene (reference sequence). CDR3 length equals 15 residues. Trimming removed 3 bases from V and 5 bases from J, with 16 bases in between. CDR3 coding DNA: TGTGCCAGTAGTATCGGCCCCGACAGCCCGTATGGCTACACCTTC. Its protein is CASSIGPDSPYGYTF.

The rearrangement uses TRBV15 and TRBJ2-1, with 9 nucleotides matching TRBD1. V was pared by 8 bases and J by 8 bases, with 7 bases of the junction left unmatched. CDR1 is LNHNV, CDR2 YYDKDF, per germline (reference sequence). The CDR3 totals 13 residues. This CDR3 is CATRDRDIHEQFF. CDR3 DNA: TGTGCCACCCGGGACAGGGATATCCATGAGCAGTTCTTC.

V gene TRBV9 combines with J gene TRBJ2-2; 8 bases are a match to TRBD2. The CDR3 loop spans 16 amino acids. Looked up from germline, CDR1 is SGDLS and CDR2 is YYNGEE. The V gene end was trimmed by 4 bases and the J gene end by 2 bases; junction bases not matched to a gene: 7. DNA for the CDR3: TGTGCCAGCAGCCTACTGGCGGGGGGAAACACCGGGGAGCTGTTTTTT. Amino acids: CASSLLAGGNTGELFF.

The chain links TRBV6-4 to TRBJ2-3; TRBD2 agrees at 9 bases. V trimming: 3 bases; J trimming: 2 bases; junction bases outside the gene matches: 3. Germline V gene lookup returns CDR1 MRHNA and CDR2 SNTAGT. The CDR3 loop spans 15 amino acids. The CDR3 loop reads CASSEGGGDTDTQYF. Written as DNA, the CDR3 is TGTGCCAGCAGTGAAGGCGGGGGGGACACAGATACGCAGTATTTT.

The genes are TRBV28 and TRBJ1-4, with a possible D match to TRBD1 (5 bases). CDR3 length equals 16 residues. V was cut by 3 bases and J by 8 bases, with 19 bases left in between. Germline-derived CDR1 and CDR2 are MDHEN and SYDVKM. The CDR3 nucleotides are TGTGCCAGCAGTTTGCCGGGAGGGGAGGGGAGAGAAAAACTGTTTTTT. Translation gives CASSLPGGEGREKLFF.

This CDR3 is CASSLGRAGGSYEQYF. The CDR3 bases are TGTGCCAGCAGCTTGGGAAGGGCAGGGGGGAGCTACGAGCAGTACTTC. The chain joins TRBV5-4 to TRBJ2-7; a weak D match, TRBD1 (7 bases). The CDR3 has 16 amino acids. V was trimmed by 0 bases and J by 3 bases, leaving 16 bases between them. From germline, CDR1 is SGHNT and CDR2 YYREEE (reference sequence).

The chain joins TRBV6-5 to TRBJ1-2; D is undetermined. The CDR3 loop spans 13 amino acids. Germline loops: CDR1 MNHEY, CDR2 SVGAGI. Trimming stripped 5 bases from V and 2 bases from J, with 9 bases between. As DNA, the CDR3 is TGTGCCAGCAGTCCAACAGAAAACTATGGCTACACCTTC. Translated, it gives CASSPTENYGYTF.

The chain has TRBV10-1 and TRBJ1-1, with 8 bases aligning to TRBD1. J lost 6 bases, V lost 5 bases, and 8 bases had no gene match. Per the germline V gene, CDR1 is WNHNN and CDR2 is SYGVQD (reference sequence). CDR3 length: 14 amino acids. This CDR3 is CASSRGQGRAEAFF. The CDR3 nucleotides read TGCGCCAGCAGTCGAGGACAGGGAAGAGCTGAAGCTTTCTTT.

J is TRBJ2-7 and V is TRBV28; 11 bases align to TRBD1. Germline-derived CDR1 and CDR2 are MDHEN and SYDVKM. This CDR3 is built from 16 residues. The J segment lost 4 bases and the V segment lost 4 bases, leaving 9 bases of the junction unmatched. The CDR3 DNA follows: TGTGCCAGCAGTTCCACTCGGACAGGGGGCTTTTACGAGCAGTACTTC. The encoded protein is CASSSTRTGGFYEQYF.

The chain combines TRBV18 with TRBJ1-3; D possibly corresponds to TRBD1 (6 bases). The CDR3 has 14 residues. Trimming left V 7 bases short and J 4 bases short, with 14 bases between. Germline lookup yields CDR1 KGHSH and CDR2 LQKENI. The CDR3 region is CASYTGNSGNTIYF. The CDR3 DNA reads TGTGCCAGCTATACAGGGAACTCCGGAAACACCATATATTTT.

This clone was detected a few times. The genes are TRBV6-4 and TRBJ2-1; 8 bases line up with TRBD2. Germline lookup yields CDR1 MRHNA and CDR2 SNTAGT. V lost 0 bases, J lost 3 bases, and 4 bases stayed unmatched. CDR3 length: 16 residues. The CDR3 sequence: CASSDSGTRDYNEQFF. In nucleotides, the CDR3 is TGTGCCAGCAGTGACTCTGGGACTAGGGACTACAATGAGCAGTTCTTC.

The CDR3 DNA reads as TGTGCCAGTAATGCCGGACAACCAGGAAACACCATATATTTT. Its translation: CASNAGQPGNTIYF. The chain links TRBV19 to TRBJ1-3; possible D gene TRBD1, 5 bases. Germline V gives CDR1 LNHDA, CDR2 SQIVND (reference sequence). The CDR3 loop spans 14 amino acids. The V end was cut by 7 bases, the J end by 4 bases, with 14 bases between.

The V call is TRBV9, the J call TRBJ2-6; 8 bases agree with TRBD2. Trimming cost V 3 bases and J 1 base; bases outside gene matches: 9. CDR1 is SGDLS and CDR2 is YYNGEE in the germline V gene. There are 18 residues in the CDR3. In nucleotides, the CDR3 is TGTGCCAGCAGCGACCCCGGGGGGGCTGTTTCTGGGGCCAACGTCCTGACTTTC. It is translated as CASSDPGGAVSGANVLTF.

V and J are TRBV7-3 and TRBJ2-5, with 7 bases matching TRBD1. The germline CDR1 and CDR2 sequences are SGHTA and FQGTGA. J lost 5 bases, V lost 6 bases, and 12 bases had no gene match. The CDR3 is made up of 15 amino acids. DNA of the CDR3: TGTGCCAGCAGACGAACCGGGACAGATGGGGAGACCCAGTACTTC. Amino acids: CASRRTGTDGETQYF.

This clone appeared once. V is TRBV5-1 and J is TRBJ2-1; 11 bases are a match to TRBD2. After removal of 1 base from V and 5 bases from J, the junction contained 2 bases not matched to a gene. In germline, CDR1 is SGHRS, CDR2 YFSETQ. The CDR3 is 15 residues long. In nucleotides, the CDR3 is TGCGCCAGCAGCTTGTTTAGCGGGAGGGACAATGAGCAGTTCTTC. Translated, it gives CASSLFSGRDNEQFF.

This clone was counted only a few times. The rearrangement links TRBV23-1 to TRBJ1-6; possible D gene TRBD1, 6 bases. Being an ORF, TRBV23-1 has a function that is uncertain. This CDR3 region has 16 residues. V dropped 2 bases and J dropped 7 bases, with 15 bases sitting between them. CDR3 protein: CASSQMGTTRNSPLHF. CDR3 DNA sequence: TGCGCCAGCAGTCAAATGGGGACAACCCGCAATTCACCCCTCCACTTT.

This sequence joins TRBV6-1 and TRBJ1-5; 8 nucleotides agree with TRBD1. In germline, CDR1 is MNHNS, CDR2 SASEGT. V shed 2 bases and J 7 bases; nucleotides not matched to a gene: 10. CDR3 length: 16 amino acids. The CDR3 here is CASSETPTGVGQPQHF. The CDR3 DNA is TGTGCCAGCAGTGAAACCCCGACAGGGGTCGGACAGCCCCAGCATTTT.